These 23 T cell receptor beta chains share one sample of origin, sequenced in a study of T cell responses to AZD1222 COVID-19 vaccine. Assay used: immunoSEQ multiplex PCR; TCRdb lists only in-frame clones, some missing. The repertoire holds some 130,000 clones, with less than 90% as singletons. Specimen: peripheral blood, collected on day 0 of AZD1222 vaccination. The receptors were sampled from an adult in good health.

V is TRBV28 and J is TRBJ2-7; D possibly corresponds to TRBD2 (6 bases). The CDR3 spans 14 residues. The ends were cut back, 8 bases at V and 2 bases at J, with 16 bases in the middle. Germline CDR1 is MDHEN and CDR2 is SYDVKM. CDR3 bases: TGTGCCAGCGTGAGTGGGAGGCCCCCCTACGAGCAGTACTTC. Residues: CASVSGRPPYEQYF.

The chain has TRBV28 and TRBJ2-1, with a possible D match to TRBD2 (5 bases). In germline, CDR1 is MDHEN, CDR2 SYDVKM. The V end lost 2 bases, the J end lost 10 bases, and 18 bases lay between the germline ends. CDR3 length: 15 residues. The chain's CDR3 is CASSLPEGARAEQFF. Here the CDR3 DNA reads TGTGCCAGCAGTTTACCCGAGGGCGCAAGGGCGGAGCAGTTCTTC.

The chain recombines TRBV10-1 with TRBJ2-1; TRBD2 is a possible D gene (7 bases). Germline CDR1 is WNHNN and CDR2 is SYGVQD (reference sequence). V shed 2 bases and J shed 1 base, with 12 bases lying between them. The CDR3 totals 16 residues. The CDR3 DNA sequence: TGCGCCAGCAGTGAGAGGGGGGGACTTTCCTACAATGAGCAGTTCTTC. Amino acid sequence: CASSERGGLSYNEQFF.

The J gene is TRBJ2-7, the V gene TRBV28, with 8 bases aligning to TRBD1. The J segment lost 7 bases and the V segment lost 6 bases, leaving 8 bases of the junction unmatched. This CDR3 contains 13 residues. CDR1 is MDHEN, CDR2 SYDVKM, per germline. The CDR3 sequence: CASRDRALREQYF. CDR3 sequence (DNA): TGTGCCAGCAGGGACAGGGCCCTTCGGGAGCAGTACTTC.

V usage is TRBV29-1 and J usage is TRBJ2-1; D is perhaps TRBD2 (6 bases). The V gene's germline CDR1 is SQVTM and CDR2 ANQGSEA. CDR3 length equals 15 residues. V was cut by 6 bases and J by 3 bases, with 18 bases left in between. This CDR3 reads CSVRRAGGFYNEQFF. Written as DNA, the CDR3 is TGCAGCGTCAGACGGGCTGGAGGGTTCTACAATGAGCAGTTCTTC.

The rearrangement links TRBV9 to TRBJ1-1, with 7 bases identical to TRBD1. The germline gives CDR1 SGDLS, CDR2 YYNGEE. The J segment lost 1 base and the V segment lost 0 bases, leaving 3 bases of the junction unmatched. The CDR3 covers 15 residues. The CDR3 sequence is CASSVGGQKNTEAFF. The DNA for the CDR3 is TGTGCCAGCAGCGTAGGGGGACAGAAGAACACTGAAGCTTTCTTT.

The chain joins TRBV2 to TRBJ1-1; D gene uncertain. Trimming shortened V by 11 bases and J by 1 base, and 11 bases separated the two germline ends. The CDR3 totals 12 residues. In germline, CDR1 is SNHLY, CDR2 FYNNEI. The CDR3 DNA follows: TGTGCCGGTGCGGTGGGGAACACTGAAGCTTTCTTT. Protein: CAGAVGNTEAFF.

This clone was seen only once. The chain has TRBV6-5 and TRBJ1-4, with 7 bases that match TRBD1. V lost 2 bases and J lost 8; bases outside the gene matches: 5. The CDR3 loop spans 14 amino acids. Germline values: CDR1 MNHEY, CDR2 SVGAGI. The CDR3 protein is CASSYITGAEKLFF. The CDR3 nucleotides read TGTGCCAGCAGTTACATTACAGGGGCAGAAAAACTGTTTTTT.

V and J are TRBV30 and TRBJ1-5; 8 bases line up with TRBD1. After removal of 4 bases from V and 7 bases from J, the junction contained 9 bases not matched to a gene. The CDR3 has 14 residues. CDR1 is GTSNPN, CDR2 SVGIG, per germline (reference sequence). CDR3 in amino acids: CAWTLQGAQQPQHF. CDR3 coding DNA: TGTGCCTGGACCCTCCAGGGGGCGCAACAGCCCCAGCATTTT.

The chain couples TRBV12-5 to TRBJ1-1; maybe TRBD1 (6 bases). The CDR3 has 15 amino acids. The V and J ends lost 1 base and 2 bases respectively, with 11 bases between them. Germline assignment: CDR1 LGHNT and CDR2 FRNRAP. In nucleotides, the CDR3 is TGTGCTAGTGGTTTGGAACAACAGGGCAACACTGAAGCTTTCTTT. It codes for CASGLEQQGNTEAFF.

This sequence joins TRBV3-1 (or the pseudogene TRBV3-2) and TRBJ2-7; TRBD1 is a possible D gene (5 bases). The germline V gene has CDR1 LGHDT and CDR2 YNNKEL (reference sequence). V lost 4 bases and J lost 5, with 18 bases in between. This CDR3 is 15 amino acids long. The CDR3 here is CASSPQGLVDHEQYF. The CDR3, as DNA: TGTGCCAGCAGCCCCCAGGGATTAGTAGACCACGAGCAGTACTTC.

The J gene is TRBJ1-2, the V gene TRBV3-1 (or the pseudogene TRBV3-2); the D gene is possibly TRBD1 (5 bases). The CDR3 sequence is 12 residues long. Trimming pared 2 bases from V and 8 bases from J, leaving 9 bases between. Germline-derived CDR1 and CDR2 are LGHDT and YNNKEL (reference sequence). The CDR3 region is CASSQTGGGYTF. The CDR3 DNA sequence: TGTGCCAGCAGCCAAACAGGCGGGGGCTACACCTTC.

Worth noting for this clone: This same CDR3 is encoded by further DNA sequences in the sample. This rearrangement joins TRBV5-1 to TRBJ2-7, with TRBD1 identical over 7 bases. V lost 0 bases to trimming and J lost 3 bases; unmatched junction nucleotides: 6. The CDR3 length is 15 residues. The germline CDR1 and CDR2 sequences are SGHRS and YFSETQ. The CDR3 spells CASSLAGTDLYEQYF. The CDR3 bases are TGCGCCAGCAGCTTGGCCGGGACAGACCTCTACGAGCAGTACTTC. The variable domain in full, completed from reference TRBV5-1 and TRBJ2-7, reads KAGVTQTPRYLIKTRGQQVTLSCSPISGHRSVSWYQQTPGQGLQFLFEYFSETQRNKGNFPGRFSGRQFSNSRSEMNVSTLELGDSALYLCASSLAGTDLYEQYFGPGTRLTVT.

The chain uses TRBV6-6 and TRBJ2-2, with D perhaps TRBD1 (6 bases). This CDR3 is built from 16 residues. In germline, CDR1 is MNHNY, CDR2 SVGAGI (reference sequence). V lost 4 bases to trimming and J lost 1 base, with 13 bases between them. The CDR3 region is CASSSTGRLNTGELFF. The CDR3 bases are TGTGCCAGCAGTTCAACAGGGCGCCTGAACACCGGGGAGCTGTTTTTT.

This clone appeared once. This chain links TRBV7-2 with TRBJ1-2; 7 nucleotides agree with TRBD1. Germline loops: CDR1 SGHTA, CDR2 FQGNSA. Trimming took 1 base from V and 5 from J; bases not matched to a gene: 4. The CDR3 length is 14 residues. The CDR3 DNA is TGTGCCAGCAGCTTAGGGACAGGACTTTATGGCTACACCTTC. It is translated as CASSLGTGLYGYTF.

The V gene is TRBV11-2, the J gene TRBJ2-6; 9 bases align to TRBD1. This CDR3 contains 18 residues. V was clipped by 6 bases and J by 4 bases; unmatched bases: 13. Germline V gene lookup returns CDR1 SGHAT and CDR2 FQNNGV. CDR3 bases: TGTGCCAGCAGTTCCGGGACAGGGACTCTCTCAGGGGCCAACGTCCTGACTTTC. It encodes CASSSGTGTLSGANVLTF.

This clone was detected only a few times. The chain couples TRBV14 to TRBJ1-2, with unresolved D. From germline, CDR1 is SGHDN and CDR2 FVKESK. The CDR3 contains 15 residues. The ends were cut back, 1 base at V and 8 bases at J, with 17 bases in the middle. Here the CDR3 DNA reads TGTGCCAGCAGCCAAGTTGGGTTACACCGTCTCGGCTACACCTTC. Translated: CASSQVGLHRLGYTF.

The rearrangement uses TRBV28 and TRBJ1-2; 11 nucleotides line up with TRBD1. CDR1 and CDR2 (germline): MDHEN, SYDVKM. The ends lost 5 bases at V and 6 bases at J; junction bases unmatched: 8. This CDR3 is 15 amino acids long. CDR3 sequence: CASSRDRGLVDGYTF. CDR3 nucleotides: TGTGCCAGCAGTAGGGACAGGGGGTTGGTCGATGGCTACACCTTC.

This chain links TRBV16 with TRBJ1-5; the D is unclear. V was trimmed by 3 bases and J by 5 bases, leaving 14 bases between them. The CDR3 contains 15 residues. Germline CDR1 KGHSY, CDR2 FQNENV. The CDR3 bases are TGTGCCAGCAGCCATACCCCAGGAGGAGATCAGCCCCAGCATTTT. Amino acid sequence: CASSHTPGGDQPQHF.

This chain uses TRBV28 with TRBJ1-1; 7 nucleotides align to TRBD1. CDR1 and CDR2 from the germline V gene are MDHEN and SYDVKM. The CDR3 has 15 residues. V was clipped by 7 bases and J by 0 bases; unmatched bases: 8. CDR3 nucleotides: TGTGCCAGCACCCTGCCGGGGACAGTGAACACTGAAGCTTTCTTT. Translating it yields CASTLPGTVNTEAFF.

CDR3 bases: TGCAGCGTTTTCGGGACGATCGATGGCTACACCTTC. Protein product: CSVFGTIDGYTF. The V and J genes are TRBV29-1 and TRBJ1-2; D is perhaps TRBD1 (5 bases). V was trimmed by 5 bases and J by 6 bases, leaving 13 bases between them. Germline V gene sequence: CDR1 SQVTM, CDR2 ANQGSEA. This CDR3 contains 12 residues.

On this clone itself: Other DNA sequences from this sample encode an identical CDR3 as well. V and J are TRBV10-3 and TRBJ2-3, with a weak D call TRBD2 (5 bases). V dropped 0 bases and J dropped 2 bases, with 6 bases sitting between them. CDR3 length: 14 amino acids. Germline CDR1 is ENHRY and CDR2 is SYGVKD. CDR3 in DNA: TGTGCCATCAGTGAGTCAGGACTCACAGATACGCAGTATTTT. Its protein is CAISESGLTDTQYF.

The rearrangement uses TRBV9 and TRBJ1-6; a weak D match, TRBD1 (6 bases). CDR3 length: 14 amino acids. Germline CDR1 SGDLS, CDR2 YYNGEE. The ends were cut back, 4 bases at V and 7 bases at J, with 12 bases in the middle. In DNA form, the CDR3 reads TGTGCCAGCAGCCTACAGGGTTGGAATTCACCCCTCCACTTT. Amino acid sequence: CASSLQGWNSPLHF.